These 26 T cell receptor beta chains originate from one sample sequenced in a study of post-analysis software for immune sequencing data. These receptors have no known antigen. Findings and caveats of the study: Patients used about five TRBV segments, including TRBV5-6, TRBV5-1 and TRBV20-1, more often than controls.

Unique-molecular-identifier-tagged TCR beta cDNA libraries were used. TCRdb fed the PCR reads into MiXCR, producing one record per CDR3 protein. The repertoire holds hundreds of thousands of distinct CDR3 sequences, with 25% to 30% as singletons. The sequenced sample consisted of blood. The receptors come from a girl between 5 and 17 years old with multiple sclerosis.

This clonotype showed up just a few times. The chain links TRBV25-1 to TRBJ2-7; either TRBD1 or TRBD2 may fit D (5 bases each). V lost 2 bases, J lost 0 bases, and 14 bases lay in between. The germline V gene has CDR1 MGHDK and CDR2 SYGVNS. This CDR3 is 16 amino acids long. In nucleotides, the CDR3 is TGTGCCAGCAGTGAAGGCCGGGGCCCTAGCTCCTACGAGCAGTACTTC. It translates to CASSEGRGPSSYEQYF.

A few counts support this clonotype. The V and J genes are TRBV28 and TRBJ2-1; 7 bases agree with TRBD2. V lost 3 bases and J lost 8; bases outside the gene matches: 13. The CDR3 sequence is 16 residues long. The germline gives CDR1 MDHEN, CDR2 SYDVKM. The CDR3 nucleotides are TGTGCCAGCAGTTTTCTTCGCCGGGGGGACTCACATGAGCAGTTCTTC. Translating it yields CASSFLRRGDSHEQFF.

This clonotype has just a few counts. The gene calls are TRBV6-6 and TRBJ2-1, with 11 bases that match TRBD2. The germline V gene encodes CDR1 MNHNY and CDR2 SVGAGI (reference sequence). The CDR3 is 14 amino acids. V lost 4 bases and J lost 9; bases outside the gene matches: 5. The chain's CDR3 is CASSFSGRAGEQFF. The CDR3 bases are TGTGCCAGCAGTTTTAGCGGGAGGGCCGGTGAGCAGTTCTTC.

This sequence joins TRBV15 and TRBJ2-7, with 10 bases lining up with TRBD2. CDR3 length: 15 amino acids. CDR1 is LNHNV, CDR2 YYDKDF, per germline (reference sequence). After removal of 0 bases from V and 3 bases from J, the junction contained 2 bases not matched to a gene. In DNA, the CDR3 is TGTGCCACCAGCAGAGATCTAGCGGGAGTCTACGAGCAGTACTTC. It yields the protein CATSRDLAGVYEQYF.

This clonotype was counted a few times. The chain uses TRBV4-1 and TRBJ2-1, with D maybe TRBD2 (6 bases). The length of the CDR3 is 16 residues. Trimming stripped 1 base from V and 5 bases from J, with 15 bases between. Germline CDR1 and CDR2: MGHRA and YSYEKL. CDR3 amino acids: CASSQVGRGPNNEQFF. CDR3 in DNA: TGCGCCAGCAGCCAAGTGGGGCGGGGTCCCAACAATGAGCAGTTCTTC.

This clonotype has a handful of counts. V usage is TRBV27 and J usage is TRBJ1-1; weak D call: TRBD1 (6 bases). CDR3 size: 14 residues. The ends were cut back, 7 bases at V and 3 bases at J, with 15 bases in the middle. Germline V gene data show CDR1 as MNHEY and CDR2 as SMNVEV (reference sequence). The CDR3 reads CASTPQGSDTEAFF. The CDR3 nucleotides read TGTGCCAGCACGCCACAGGGTAGCGACACTGAAGCTTTCTTT.

This clonotype was counted between two and nine times. The J gene is TRBJ2-7, the V gene TRBV29-1; 7 nucleotides line up with TRBD2. Trimming removed 7 bases from V and 1 base from J; junction bases left unmatched: 4. Germline V gives CDR1 SQVTM, CDR2 ANQGSEA. The CDR3 contains 12 residues. The CDR3 region is CSGGRSSYEQYF. CDR3 sequence (DNA): TGCAGCGGCGGGAGAAGTTCCTACGAGCAGTACTTC.

This clonotype was counted ten times or more. The V call is TRBV28, the J call TRBJ2-7; 7 nucleotides agree with TRBD1. CDR1 and CDR2 (germline): MDHEN, SYDVKM. J gave up 0 bases and V 3 bases, and 5 bases lay outside the gene matches. The CDR3 is 15 amino acids. CDR3 region: CASSFPQGFSYEQYF. DNA for the CDR3: TGTGCCAGCAGTTTCCCACAGGGGTTCTCCTACGAGCAGTACTTC.

Comment on this clonotype: Its ends do not fully match the called genes, so a read error is possible. The chain is built from TRBV5-1 and TRBJ2-6; D is perhaps TRBD1 or TRBD2 (5 bases each). Germline V gene lookup returns CDR1 SGHRS and CDR2 YFSETQ. This CDR3 has 14 residues. CDR3 sequence: CASRPFPGANVLNF. Here the CDR3 DNA reads TGCGCCAGCAGACCTTTCCCCGGGGCCAACGTCCTGAACTTC.

The CDR3 bases are TGCGCCAGCAGCGCGGGACTAGCGGGAGCGTACGAGCAGTACTTC. Its translation is CASSAGLAGAYEQYF. The chain recombines TRBV5-1 with TRBJ2-7; TRBD2 matches at 14 bases. This CDR3 has 15 amino acids. The germline CDR1 and CDR2 sequences are SGHRS and YFSETQ. After removal of 4 bases from V and 4 bases from J, the junction contained 4 bases not matched to a gene.

This chain joins TRBV7-2 and TRBJ2-4; 8 bases agree with TRBD1. With 3 bases clipped from V and 6 bases from J, the junction kept 4 bases outside the gene matches. The CDR3 runs 14 residues. CDR1 SGHTA and CDR2 FQGNSA come from the germline V gene. The CDR3 nucleotides read TGTGCCAGCAGCTTGGAGACAGGGGTAAACATTCAGTACTTC. Encoded protein: CASSLETGVNIQYF. Based on the CDR3 plus reference TRBV7-2 and TRBJ2-4, the full variable domain is GAGVSQSPSNKVTEKGKDVELRCDPISGHTALYWYRQSLGQGLEFLIYFQGNSAPDKSGLPSDRFSAERTGGSVSTLTIQRTQQEDSAVYLCASSLETGVNIQYFGAGTRLSVL.

The rearrangement joins TRBV12-3 or TRBV12-4 to TRBJ1-2; no firm D call. The CDR3 covers 12 residues. Trimming left V 7 bases short and J 4 bases short, with 10 bases between. CDR3 protein: CASMAVSYGYTF. In DNA, the CDR3 is TGTGCCAGCATGGCGGTTTCCTATGGCTACACCTTC.

This clonotype was recorded a few times. The CDR3 loop is CASSRGGQANYNEQFF. The CDR3 coding sequence is TGTGCCAGCAGCAGGGGGGGGCAGGCAAACTACAATGAGCAGTTCTTC. V is TRBV27 and J is TRBJ2-1; D assignment may be TRBD1 or TRBD2 (7 bases each). Trimming cost V 6 bases and J 3 bases, with 18 bases left between them. Germline CDR1 MNHEY, CDR2 SMNVEV (reference sequence). This CDR3 contains 16 residues.

This clonotype was seen a few times. The CDR3 nucleotides read TGCAGTGCTAGAGATTTGACTAGCGGGAGAATGTTAGCCAATGAGCAGTTCTTC. As protein: CSARDLTSGRMLANEQFF. J is TRBJ2-1 and V is TRBV20-1; TRBD2 agrees at 12 bases. Trimming took 0 bases from V and 6 from J; bases not matched to a gene: 12. This CDR3 contains 18 residues. The germline CDR1 and CDR2 sequences are DFQATT and SNEGSKA (reference sequence).

This clonotype turned up a few times. The rearrangement joins TRBV12-3 or TRBV12-4 to TRBJ1-1; D may be TRBD1 (6 bases). V was trimmed by 7 bases and J by 1 base, leaving 10 bases between them. The CDR3 covers 13 residues. CDR3 loop: CASNRQENTEAFF. The CDR3 bases are TGTGCCAGCAACCGACAGGAGAACACTGAAGCTTTCTTT.

The chain employs TRBV5-1 and TRBJ2-1, with 8 bases identical to TRBD2. The ends lost 0 bases at V and 8 bases at J; junction bases unmatched: 10. Germline V gives CDR1 SGHRS, CDR2 YFSETQ. This CDR3 is built from 16 residues. CDR3 protein: CASSLEVRSGGDEQFF. As DNA, the CDR3 is TGCGCCAGCAGCTTGGAGGTTCGGAGCGGGGGCGATGAGCAGTTCTTC.

The CDR3 nucleotides are TGCAGTGCTAGAGATCCCAAGGTAATCAACTACGAGCAGTACTTC. Translated, it gives CSARDPKVINYEQYF. V and J are TRBV20-1 and TRBJ2-7; D gene unclear. V shed 0 bases and J shed 3 bases, with 15 bases lying between them. The CDR3 is 15 amino acids. CDR1 is DFQATT and CDR2 is SNEGSKA in the germline V gene (reference sequence).

The rearrangement joins TRBV29-1 to TRBJ2-5, with TRBD1 matching 7 bases. The CDR3 has 20 residues. Per germline, CDR1 SQVTM and CDR2 ANQGSEA. After removal of 4 bases from V and 3 bases from J, the junction contained 26 bases not matched to a gene. CDR3 sequence (DNA): TGCAGCGTTGCCAGGGGGTGGGCCCCCCCAGGACGTGAGAGGGAAGAGACCCAGTACTTC. Amino acid sequence: CSVARGWAPPGREREETQYF.

The chain employs TRBV6-5 and TRBJ1-1, with a weak D call TRBD1 (6 bases). There are 12 residues in the CDR3. The V gene's germline CDR1 is MNHEY and CDR2 SVGAGI. Deletions cut 8 bases from V and 3 bases from J, with 10 bases between. CDR3 sequence reads: CASGTLYTEAFF. As DNA, the CDR3 is TGTGCCAGCGGGACACTTTACACTGAAGCTTTCTTT.

This clonotype was counted only a few times. The chain has TRBV20-1 and TRBJ1-1; the match to TRBD1 covers 7 bases. With V trimmed by 3 bases and J by 8 bases, 3 bases remained unmatched. Looked up from germline, CDR1 is DFQATT and CDR2 is SNEGSKA (reference sequence). The CDR3 is 11 residues long. In DNA, the CDR3 is TGCAGTGCTAGGCACAGGGGCGAAGCTTTCTTT. Its protein product is CSARHRGEAFF.

The V and J genes are TRBV2 and TRBJ2-7; TRBD2 matches at 10 bases. Matching the DNA end better, TRBJ2-5 makes the J call doubtful. Per germline, CDR1 SNHLY and CDR2 FYNNEI. CDR3 size: 15 residues. CDR3 sequence (DNA): TGTGCCAGCAGTGAACTAGCGGGAGTGGGGGAGACCCAGTACTTC. Translating it yields CASSELAGVGETQYF.

At least ten counts were recorded for this clonotype. The gene calls are TRBV7-2 and TRBJ2-7; 8 positions match TRBD2. Germline trimming cut 2 bases from V and 6 bases from J; bases unmatched to any gene: 6. CDR1 and CDR2 from the germline V gene are SGHTA and FQGNSA. There are 14 residues in the CDR3. The CDR3 reads CASSLLSGRSEQYF. The CDR3 region has the DNA TGTGCCAGCAGCTTATTGAGCGGGAGATCCGAGCAGTACTTC. Full variable domain (outside the CDR3, taken from reference TRBV7-2 and TRBJ2-7): GAGVSQSPSNKVTEKGKDVELRCDPISGHTALYWYRQSLGQGLEFLIYFQGNSAPDKSGLPSDRFSAERTGGSVSTLTIQRTQQEDSAVYLCASSLLSGRSEQYFGPGTRLTVT.

The chain has TRBV7-2 and TRBJ2-1; the match to TRBD1 covers 11 bases. J was trimmed by 4 bases and V by 5 bases; bases with no gene match: 10. The CDR3 length is 17 residues. Germline CDR1 is SGHTA and CDR2 is FQGNSA. The CDR3 region is CASSPSGGTGGYNEQFF. The CDR3 DNA reads as TGTGCCAGCAGCCCATCGGGCGGGACAGGGGGATACAATGAGCAGTTCTTC. The full variable domain, completed using reference TRBV7-2 and TRBJ2-1, is GAGVSQSPSNKVTEKGKDVELRCDPISGHTALYWYRQSLGQGLEFLIYFQGNSAPDKSGLPSDRFSAERTGGSVSTLTIQRTQQEDSAVYLCASSPSGGTGGYNEQFFGPGTRLTVL.

The chain uses TRBV5-5 and TRBJ2-3, with a tentative D call TRBD2 (5 bases). Germline loops: CDR1 SGHKS, CDR2 YYEKEE (reference sequence). The CDR3 runs 14 residues. The V gene lost 6 bases and the J gene lost 0 bases, with 11 bases spanning the gap. This chain's CDR3 is CASTIRTSTDTQYF. Here the CDR3 DNA reads TGTGCCAGCACCATAAGGACTAGCACAGATACGCAGTATTTT.

This clonotype has more than one count but fewer than ten. One end of the junction varies from germline; a read error may be responsible. The J gene is TRBJ2-7, the V gene TRBV7-2; 7 bases map to TRBD2. There are 16 residues in the CDR3. Germline assignment: CDR1 SGHTA and CDR2 FQGNSA. The CDR3 loop reads CAGSLGLSRRESAQYF. The CDR3 DNA follows: TGTGCCGGCAGCTTAGGCCTGTCGCGGCGGGAGTCGGCCCAGTACTTC.

The V gene is TRBV10-3, the J gene TRBJ1-6; 8 nucleotides line up with TRBD1. Trimming removed 9 bases from V and 7 bases from J; junction bases left unmatched: 8. The CDR3 runs 14 residues. The germline CDR1 and CDR2 sequences are ENHRY and SYGVKD. CDR3 nucleotides: TGTGCCATGAACAACGGACAGGGAAATTCACCCCTCCACTTT. The encoded protein is CAMNNGQGNSPLHF.